This TCR beta chain comes out of a study of blood T cell repertoires in COVID-19. Study background: Donors in the United States, Italy and Spain gave samples during acute or convalescent COVID-19. T cells, B-cell-depleted T cells, or PBMCs supplied cDNA or gDNA.

Per the original data handling: By means of reference gene primer amplification, nucleated cell counts were estimated. Using immunoSEQ multiplex PCR, the repertoire was profiled, and TCRdb retains in-frame clones only, with some absent. D and trimming come from the DNA, and the V and J calls and clone size come from that table. The profile covers tens of thousands of clones, with roughly four fifths appearing a single time and 6.5% to 8.5% taken by the ten largest. V lost 2 bases and J lost 5, with 7 bases in between. The CDR3 has 13 amino acids. CDR1 and CDR2 from the germline V gene are LGHDT and YNNKEL (reference sequence).

The genes are TRBV3-1 (or the pseudogene TRBV3-2) and TRBJ1-5; D is unresolved. The TCR was taken from a man aged 50-59 years with active or convalescent COVID-19. Source material: peripheral blood. CDR3 amino acids: CASSQSGHQPQHF. Here the CDR3 DNA reads TGTGCCAGCAGCCAATCTGGGCATCAGCCCCAGCATTTT.